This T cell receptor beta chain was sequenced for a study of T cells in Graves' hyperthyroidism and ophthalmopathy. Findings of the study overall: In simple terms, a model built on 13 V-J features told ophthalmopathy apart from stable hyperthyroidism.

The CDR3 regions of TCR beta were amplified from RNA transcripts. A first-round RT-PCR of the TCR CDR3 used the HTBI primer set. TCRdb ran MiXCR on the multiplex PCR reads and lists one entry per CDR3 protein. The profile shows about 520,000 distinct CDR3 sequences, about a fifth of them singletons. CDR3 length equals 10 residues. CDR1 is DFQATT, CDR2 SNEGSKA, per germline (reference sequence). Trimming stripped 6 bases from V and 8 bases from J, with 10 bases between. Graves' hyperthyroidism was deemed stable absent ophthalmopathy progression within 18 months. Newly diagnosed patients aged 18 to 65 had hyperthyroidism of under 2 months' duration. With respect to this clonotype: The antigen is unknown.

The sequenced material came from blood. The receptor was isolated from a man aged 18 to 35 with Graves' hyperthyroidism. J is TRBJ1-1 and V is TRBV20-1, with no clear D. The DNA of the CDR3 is TGCAGTGCCCCGGGAGTCGAAGCTTTCTTT. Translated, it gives CSAPGVEAFF.